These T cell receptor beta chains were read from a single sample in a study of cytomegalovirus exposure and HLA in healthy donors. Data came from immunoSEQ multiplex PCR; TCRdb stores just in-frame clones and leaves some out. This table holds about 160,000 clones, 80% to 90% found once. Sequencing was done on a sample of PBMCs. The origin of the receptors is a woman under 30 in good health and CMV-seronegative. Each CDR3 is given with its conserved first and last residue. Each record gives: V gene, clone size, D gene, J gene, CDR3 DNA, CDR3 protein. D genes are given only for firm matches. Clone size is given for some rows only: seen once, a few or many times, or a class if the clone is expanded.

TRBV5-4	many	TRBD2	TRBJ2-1	TGTGCCAGCAGCCGTGACAGCGGGACTTACAATGAGCAGTTCTTC	CASSRDSGTYNEQFF
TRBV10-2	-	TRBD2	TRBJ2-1	TGCGCCAGCGGCGGGGGAGCAAACTCCTACAATGAGCAGTTCTTC	CASGGGANSYNEQFF
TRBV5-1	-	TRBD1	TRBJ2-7	TGCGCCAGCAGCTTGTGGGACAGACCCTACGAGCAGTACTTC	CASSLWDRPYEQYF
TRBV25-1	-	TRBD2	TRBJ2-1	TGTGCCAGCAGTGTTGCGGGAGGGCCCTTAGGGGAGCAGTTCTTC	CASSVAGGPLGEQFF
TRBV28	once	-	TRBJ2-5	TGTGCCAGCAGTTTTGGACAGAGGGGGCAAGAGACCCAGTACTTC	CASSFGQRGQETQYF
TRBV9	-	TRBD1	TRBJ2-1	TGTGCCAGCAGCGTAGAGACAGGGGGCAGGAATGAGCAGTTCTTC	CASSVETGGRNEQFF
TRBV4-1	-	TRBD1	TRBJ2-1	TGCGCCAGCAGCCTCAGCGGGACAGGGGTCAATGAGCAGTTCTTC	CASSLSGTGVNEQFF
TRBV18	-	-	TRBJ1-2	TGTGCCAGCTCACCCGGACTGAACTATGGCTACACCTTC	CASSPGLNYGYTF
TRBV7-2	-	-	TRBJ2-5	TGTGCCAGCAGCTTAGCGAGAAATACTGAGACCCAGTACTTC	CASSLARNTETQYF
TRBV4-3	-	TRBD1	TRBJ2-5	TGCGCCAGCAGCCAAGGGACAGGCGCACAAGAGACCCAGTACTTC	CASSQGTGAQETQYF
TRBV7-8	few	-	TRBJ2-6	TGTGCCAGCAGCTTAGTGGGGGCCTCTGGGGCCAACGTCCTGACTTTC	CASSLVGASGANVLTF
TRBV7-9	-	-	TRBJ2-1	TGTGCCAGCACTAGAACGGACTCGGAGCAGTTCTTC	CASTRTDSEQFF
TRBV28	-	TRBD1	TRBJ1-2	TGTGCCAGCAGGATCCCACAGGGGGATTTATATGGCTACACCTTC	CASRIPQGDLYGYTF
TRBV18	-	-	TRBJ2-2	TGTGCCAGCATTGGGTTTGATCTGCGGGACAGCTGGAGCGGGGAGCTGTTTTTT	CASIGFDLRDSWSGELFF
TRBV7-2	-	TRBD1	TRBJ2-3	TGTGCCAGCAGCTCTCACAGGGGGGTGGGAGATACGCAGTATTTT	CASSSHRGVGDTQYF
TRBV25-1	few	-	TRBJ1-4	TGTGCCAGCACCGACATGAACCAAGAAAAACTGTTTTTT	CASTDMNQEKLFF
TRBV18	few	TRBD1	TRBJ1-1	TGTGCCAGCTCACAGGACAGGGTGAAGACTGAAGCTTTCTTT	CASSQDRVKTEAFF
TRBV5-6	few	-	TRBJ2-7	TGTGCCAGCAGCGGGGCTCTAGGACAGATCCTCTTGGGCCCCTACGAGCAGTACTTC	CASSGALGQILLGPYEQYF
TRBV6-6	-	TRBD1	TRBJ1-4	TGTGCCAGCGCTAAAACAGGGGGTGAAAAACTGTTTTTT	CASAKTGGEKLFF
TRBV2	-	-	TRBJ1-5	TGTGCCAGCAGCGCCGTGGGGCGCAGTCAGCCCCAGCATTTT	CASSAVGRSQPQHF
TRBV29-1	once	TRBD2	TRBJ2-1	TGCAGCGTTGTCCTAGCGGGTGATTACAATGAGCAGTTCTTC	CSVVLAGDYNEQFF
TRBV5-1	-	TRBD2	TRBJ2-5	TGCGCCAGCAGCTGGGAGGGAGGGTACCAAGAGACCCAGTACTTC	CASSWEGGYQETQYF
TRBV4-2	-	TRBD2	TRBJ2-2	TGTGCCAGCAGCCAGACCGGACTAGCGGACACCGGGGAGCTGTTTTTT	CASSQTGLADTGELFF
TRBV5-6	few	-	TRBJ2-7	TGTGCCAGCAGTTTGAGGGGCCTGTCCTACGAGCAGTACTTC	CASSLRGLSYEQYF
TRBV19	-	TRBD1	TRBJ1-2	TGTGCCACCTCCCCGGACAGGGACTATGGCTACACCTTC	CATSPDRDYGYTF
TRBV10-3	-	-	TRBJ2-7	TGTGCCATCAGTGACCAGGGGTACGAGCAGTACTTC	CAISDQGYEQYF
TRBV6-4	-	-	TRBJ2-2	TGTGCCAGCAGCGGGGTAACCGGGGAGCTGTTTTTT	CASSGVTGELFF
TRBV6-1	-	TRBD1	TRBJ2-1	TGTGCCAGCAGTAGCCAGGGGGCTGTAAATGAGCAGTTCTTC	CASSSQGAVNEQFF
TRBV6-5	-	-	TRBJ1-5	TGTGCCAGCAGCTCGGGGGGGTCGAGCAATCAGCCCCAGCATTTT	CASSSGGSSNQPQHF
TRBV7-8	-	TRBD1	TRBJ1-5	TGTGCCAGCAGCTGGGGGACAGGGGAGGGACAGCCCCAGCATTTT	CASSWGTGEGQPQHF
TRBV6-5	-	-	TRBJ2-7	TGTGCCAGCAGCCGCGGCGGGTTTGAGCAGTACTTC	CASSRGGFEQYF
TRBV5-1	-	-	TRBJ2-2	TGCGCCAGCAGCTTGGGGACATCTCCGAACACCGGGGAGCTGTTTTTT	CASSLGTSPNTGELFF
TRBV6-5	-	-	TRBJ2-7	TGTGCCAGCAGTGACAGCTTGGATTACGAGCAGTACTTC	CASSDSLDYEQYF
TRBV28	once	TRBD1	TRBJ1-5	TGTGCCAGCAGGCAGGACAGGGGGTATCAGCCCCAGCATTTT	CASRQDRGYQPQHF
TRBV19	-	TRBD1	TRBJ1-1	TGTGCCAGTAGTCCCGACAGGGTCGTAGCTGAAGCTTTCTTT	CASSPDRVVAEAFF
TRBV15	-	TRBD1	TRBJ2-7	TGTGCCACCAGCAGGGACAGGTCCTACGAGCAGTACTTC	CATSRDRSYEQYF
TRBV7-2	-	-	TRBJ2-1	TGTGCCAGCAGCTCGGGAGATTCCTACAATGAGCAGTTCTTC	CASSSGDSYNEQFF
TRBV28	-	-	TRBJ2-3	TGTGCCAGCAGTTTACAGGAATTTGAATTCGCGGCGGTTCCGGGAATTGAATTCGGAGATACGCAGTATTTT	CASSLQEFEFAAVPGIEFGDTQYF
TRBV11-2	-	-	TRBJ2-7	TGTGCCAGCAGCTCCCGAGCGGGTCTTATCTACGAGCAGTACTTC	CASSSRAGLIYEQYF
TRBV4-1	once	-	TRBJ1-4	TGCGCCAGCAGCCCAAGGGGTCGGACACCCACAACTAATGAAAAACTGTTTTTT	CASSPRGRTPTTNEKLFF
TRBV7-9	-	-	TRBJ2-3	TGCGCCAGCCGTAATCAGGGGTCGGGCACAGATACGCAGTATTTT	CASRNQGSGTDTQYF
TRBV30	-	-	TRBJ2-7	TGTGCCTGGAAGCGACAGGAGGAGCAGTACTTC	CAWKRQEEQYF
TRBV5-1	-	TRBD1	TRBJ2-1	TGCGCCAGCAGCTTGGTTCCAGGTGAGGTGACAGGGGTTTACCCGAGCTCCTACAATGAGCAGTTCTTC	CASSLVPGEVTGVYPSSYNEQFF
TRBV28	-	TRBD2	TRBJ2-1	TGTGCCAGCTTGAAGGGACTAGCGTGGAATGAGCAGTTCTTC	CASLKGLAWNEQFF
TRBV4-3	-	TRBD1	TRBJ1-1	TGCGCCAGCAGCCAAGATGGTTCGGACAGGGGTTACACTGAAGCTTTCTTT	CASSQDGSDRGYTEAFF
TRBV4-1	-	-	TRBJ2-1	TGCGCCAGCAAGCAATTCGGTATAAATGAAAATGAGCAGTTCTTC	CASKQFGINENEQFF
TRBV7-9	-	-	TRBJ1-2	TGTGCCAGCAGCTTAGCGCGGAAACCGTCGGAGGGCTACACCTTC	CASSLARKPSEGYTF
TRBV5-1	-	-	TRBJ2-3	TGCGCCAGCAGCTTAGGTGGAGGAAGCACAGATACGCAGTATTTT	CASSLGGGSTDTQYF
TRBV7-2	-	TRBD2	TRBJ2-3	TGTGCCAGCAGCCTACAGGGACTAGCGAAGGGTGCAACACGAGATACGCAGTATTTT	CASSLQGLAKGATRDTQYF
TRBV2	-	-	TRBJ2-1	TGTGCCAGCGAGAAAGGGAGGAATGAGCAGTTCTTC	CASEKGRNEQFF
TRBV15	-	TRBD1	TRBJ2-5	TGTGCCACCACTCTACAGGGGGCAGGAGAGACCCAGTACTTC	CATTLQGAGETQYF
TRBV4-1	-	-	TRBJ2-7	TGCGCCAGCAGCCAAGACTACTCTTCCTACGAGCAGTACTTC	CASSQDYSSYEQYF
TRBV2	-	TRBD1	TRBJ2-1	TGTGCCAGCAGTGAAATCGGACAGGCTAACAATGAGCAGTTCTTC	CASSEIGQANNEQFF
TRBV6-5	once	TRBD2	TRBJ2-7	TGTGCCAGCAGCCAACTAGCGGGAGTACTCTACGAGCAGTACTTC	CASSQLAGVLYEQYF
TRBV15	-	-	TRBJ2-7	TGTGCCACCAGCCCCCGGGAATCGGGGTTCTACGAGCAGTACTTC	CATSPRESGFYEQYF
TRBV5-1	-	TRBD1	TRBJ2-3	TGCGCCAGCAGAGGGACAGGGGGCTCGGGACCCACAGATACGCAGTATTTT	CASRGTGGSGPTDTQYF
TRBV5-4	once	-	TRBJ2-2	TGTGCCAGCAGCCCTGGCGGGGTAGCGGCGAACACCGGGGAGCTGTTTTTT	CASSPGGVAANTGELFF
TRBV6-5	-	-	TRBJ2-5	TGTGCCAGCAGGAGAGGGGTGACAGGCCCAGAGACCCAGTACTTC	CASRRGVTGPETQYF
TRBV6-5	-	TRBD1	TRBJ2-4	TGTGCCAGCAGTTACTCGCGGGACAGGCGAAACATTCAGTACTTC	CASSYSRDRRNIQYF
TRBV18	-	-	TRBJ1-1	TGTGCCAGCTCACCACCCCCTCAACAGGGTGTGACTGAAGCTTTCTTT	CASSPPPQQGVTEAFF